These T cell receptor beta chains were read from a single sample in a study of blood T cell repertoires in COVID-19. Sequenced by immunoSEQ multiplex PCR; TCRdb stores in-frame clones only, minus some. Of about 150,000 clones listed, approximately 91% are singletons. What was sequenced was peripheral blood. These receptors all come from a man aged 18 to 29 with COVID-19, enrolled during active disease. Both conserved end residues are part of each CDR3. A D gene is named only where the DNA matches it firmly. Rows may omit the clone size; those that give it use once, few, many or a size class.

d_call: NA; v_call: TRBV6-5; j_call: TRBJ1-5; clone_size: NA; cdr3_aa: CASSSGLSRNQPQHF; cdr3_nt: TGTGCCAGCAGTTCAGGACTTAGTCGCAATCAGCCCCAGCATTTT
d_call: TRBD1; v_call: TRBV3-1/TRBV3-2; j_call: TRBJ1-4; clone_size: NA; cdr3_aa: CASSQPDRAGEKLLF; cdr3_nt: TGTGCCAGCAGCCAGCCGGACAGGGCGGGTGAAAAACTGCTTTTT
d_call: NA; v_call: TRBV9; j_call: TRBJ2-2; clone_size: NA; cdr3_aa: CASSVGRVLTGELFF; cdr3_nt: TGTGCCAGCAGCGTAGGGAGGGTTCTCACCGGGGAGCTGTTTTTT
d_call: NA; v_call: TRBV5-6; j_call: TRBJ1-1; clone_size: NA; cdr3_aa: CASSVQLQGRGWYTEAFF; cdr3_nt: TGTGCCAGCAGCGTCCAACTACAGGGAAGAGGCTGGTACACTGAAGCTTTCTTT
d_call: NA; v_call: TRBV6-2/TRBV6-3; j_call: TRBJ1-2; clone_size: NA; cdr3_aa: CASSYSILRTVNGYTF; cdr3_nt: TGTGCCAGCAGTTACTCGATTTTAAGGACAGTTAATGGCTACACCTTC
d_call: NA; v_call: TRBV7-2; j_call: TRBJ2-7; clone_size: once; cdr3_aa: CASSPRGGEQYF; cdr3_nt: TGTGCCAGCAGCCCCAGAGGAGGGGAGCAGTACTTC
d_call: NA; v_call: TRBV18; j_call: TRBJ2-7; clone_size: NA; cdr3_aa: CASSPRAIEQYF; cdr3_nt: TGTGCCAGCTCACCCCGCGCAATTGAGCAGTACTTC
d_call: TRBD2; v_call: TRBV9; j_call: TRBJ2-1; clone_size: NA; cdr3_aa: CASSAAGGRSYNEQFF; cdr3_nt: TGTGCCAGCAGCGCCGCCGGCGGGAGGTCCTACAATGAGCAGTTCTTC
d_call: TRBD1; v_call: TRBV4-3; j_call: TRBJ1-2; clone_size: NA; cdr3_aa: CASSQLRQGRYGYTF; cdr3_nt: TGCGCCAGCAGCCAACTACGACAGGGGAGATATGGCTACACCTTC
d_call: TRBD1; v_call: TRBV13; j_call: TRBJ1-2; clone_size: NA; cdr3_aa: CASSLGRDRAGGYTF; cdr3_nt: TGTGCCAGCAGCTTAGGCCGGGACAGGGCGGGAGGCTACACCTTC
d_call: NA; v_call: TRBV6-1; j_call: TRBJ2-7; clone_size: NA; cdr3_aa: CASSDRQDPSYEQYF; cdr3_nt: TGTGCCAGCAGTGATCGACAGGATCCCTCCTACGAGCAGTACTTC
d_call: TRBD1; v_call: TRBV29-1; j_call: TRBJ1-1; clone_size: NA; cdr3_aa: CSVETGRGTEAFF; cdr3_nt: TGCAGCGTTGAGACAGGGAGAGGAACTGAAGCTTTCTTT
d_call: TRBD1; v_call: TRBV7-2; j_call: TRBJ1-1; clone_size: NA; cdr3_aa: CASSLWGQGNTEAFF; cdr3_nt: TGTGCCAGCAGCTTGTGGGGACAGGGGAACACTGAAGCTTTCTTT
d_call: TRBD2; v_call: TRBV30; j_call: TRBJ2-1; clone_size: NA; cdr3_aa: CAWSFSGEQFF; cdr3_nt: TGTGCCTGGAGTTTTAGCGGGGAGCAGTTCTTC
d_call: NA; v_call: TRBV7-2; j_call: TRBJ1-4; clone_size: once; cdr3_aa: CASSSPGRRELFF; cdr3_nt: TGTGCCAGCAGCTCTCCAGGGCGTCGGGAACTGTTTTTT
d_call: NA; v_call: TRBV28; j_call: TRBJ1-5; clone_size: NA; cdr3_aa: CASAGFDKNSNQPQHF; cdr3_nt: TGTGCCAGCGCAGGTTTTGACAAGAATAGCAATCAGCCCCAGCATTTT
d_call: TRBD1; v_call: TRBV19; j_call: TRBJ2-3; clone_size: NA; cdr3_aa: CASSGTGGLNRPPTDTQYF; cdr3_nt: TGTGCCAGCAGCGGGACAGGGGGCCTCAATCGCCCCCCGACAGATACGCAGTATTTT
d_call: TRBD1; v_call: TRBV28; j_call: TRBJ1-5; clone_size: NA; cdr3_aa: CASSTTGGADQPQHF; cdr3_nt: TGTGCCAGCAGTACTACAGGGGGCGCGGATCAGCCCCAGCATTTT
d_call: NA; v_call: TRBV7-2; j_call: TRBJ1-1; clone_size: NA; cdr3_aa: CASSLWAEAFF; cdr3_nt: TGTGCCAGCAGCTTATGGGCAGAAGCTTTCTTT
d_call: TRBD2; v_call: TRBV7-6; j_call: TRBJ2-7; clone_size: NA; cdr3_aa: CASSLAPPSGRIYEQYF; cdr3_nt: TGTGCCAGCAGCTTAGCGCCCCCCAGCGGGAGGATCTACGAGCAGTACTTC
d_call: TRBD1; v_call: TRBV28; j_call: TRBJ2-7; clone_size: NA; cdr3_aa: CASSLFLGTGNYEQYF; cdr3_nt: TGTGCCAGCAGTTTATTCCTCGGGACAGGGAACTACGAGCAGTACTTC
d_call: NA; v_call: TRBV27; j_call: TRBJ2-7; clone_size: NA; cdr3_aa: CASSFIVGAEEQYF; cdr3_nt: TGTGCCAGCAGTTTTATCGTGGGGGCGGAAGAGCAGTACTTC
d_call: TRBD2; v_call: TRBV18; j_call: TRBJ2-7; clone_size: NA; cdr3_aa: CASSPIRSGSSYEQYF; cdr3_nt: TGTGCCAGCTCACCGATTAGGAGCGGGAGCTCCTACGAGCAGTACTTC
d_call: NA; v_call: TRBV9; j_call: TRBJ1-2; clone_size: NA; cdr3_aa: CASSVEAEAPYFYGYTF; cdr3_nt: TGTGCCAGCAGCGTAGAGGCGGAGGCCCCCTACTTCTATGGCTACACCTTC
d_call: TRBD2; v_call: TRBV7-6; j_call: TRBJ2-7; clone_size: NA; cdr3_aa: CASSHRREGPYEQYF; cdr3_nt: TGTGCCAGCAGCCACCGGCGGGAGGGCCCCTACGAGCAGTACTTC
d_call: NA; v_call: TRBV18; j_call: TRBJ1-4; clone_size: NA; cdr3_aa: CASSSDEGVGEKLLF; cdr3_nt: TGTGCCAGCTCATCTGACGAGGGGGTTGGTGAAAAACTGCTTTTT
d_call: TRBD2; v_call: TRBV10-3; j_call: TRBJ2-7; clone_size: NA; cdr3_aa: CAISESTGGGRYEQYF; cdr3_nt: TGTGCCATCAGTGAGTCGACGGGGGGAGGCCGTTACGAGCAGTACTTC
d_call: NA; v_call: TRBV19; j_call: TRBJ1-2; clone_size: NA; cdr3_aa: CASSITLWGDYGYTF; cdr3_nt: TGTGCCAGTAGTATTACCCTCTGGGGGGACTATGGCTACACCTTC
d_call: TRBD2; v_call: TRBV19; j_call: TRBJ2-6; clone_size: NA; cdr3_aa: CASRAGDRPGANVLTF; cdr3_nt: TGTGCCAGTAGGGCGGGAGATCGACCTGGGGCCAACGTCCTGACTTTC
d_call: NA; v_call: TRBV19; j_call: TRBJ2-1; clone_size: NA; cdr3_aa: CASSHAGSREYNEQFF; cdr3_nt: TGTGCCAGTAGCCATGCGGGATCCCGGGAGTACAATGAGCAGTTCTTC
d_call: TRBD1; v_call: TRBV10-3; j_call: TRBJ1-1; clone_size: NA; cdr3_aa: CAIRPDRGTLNTEAFF; cdr3_nt: TGTGCCATCAGACCTGACAGGGGGACCTTGAACACTGAAGCTTTCTTT
d_call: NA; v_call: TRBV21-1; j_call: TRBJ2-2; clone_size: NA; cdr3_aa: CASSKGRRGARISNTGELFF; cdr3_nt: TGTGCCAGCAGCAAAGGGCGTCGGGGGGCCCGAATCTCGAACACCGGGGAGCTGTTTTTT
d_call: TRBD2; v_call: TRBV7-9; j_call: TRBJ2-7; clone_size: NA; cdr3_aa: CASSSGTSGRQSYEQYF; cdr3_nt: TGTGCCAGCAGCTCCGGGACTAGCGGGAGGCAATCCTACGAGCAGTACTTC
d_call: TRBD1; v_call: TRBV11-2; j_call: TRBJ1-2; clone_size: NA; cdr3_aa: CASSPRAADREAGYTF; cdr3_nt: TGTGCCAGCAGCCCCCGGGCCGCTGACAGGGAGGCTGGCTACACCTTC
d_call: TRBD2; v_call: TRBV19; j_call: TRBJ2-7; clone_size: NA; cdr3_aa: CASSRGSGGGYEQYF; cdr3_nt: TGTGCCAGTAGCCGGGGGAGCGGGGGGGGCTACGAGCAGTACTTC
d_call: NA; v_call: TRBV27; j_call: TRBJ1-2; clone_size: NA; cdr3_aa: CASSMGGLDGYTF; cdr3_nt: TGTGCCAGCAGTATGGGGGGTCTTGATGGCTACACCTTC
d_call: TRBD2; v_call: TRBV7-2; j_call: TRBJ2-1; clone_size: NA; cdr3_aa: CASSLGLAANYNEQFF; cdr3_nt: TGTGCCAGCAGCTTAGGACTAGCGGCCAACTACAATGAGCAGTTCTTC
d_call: NA; v_call: TRBV7-8; j_call: TRBJ2-7; clone_size: NA; cdr3_aa: CASSLGLIYEQYF; cdr3_nt: TGTGCCAGCAGCTTAGGGCTGATTTACGAGCAGTACTTC
d_call: NA; v_call: TRBV27; j_call: TRBJ2-2; clone_size: NA; cdr3_aa: CASSRGGGGTGELFF; cdr3_nt: TGTGCCAGCAGTAGAGGAGGGGGCGGTACCGGGGAGCTGTTTTTT
d_call: NA; v_call: TRBV4-1; j_call: TRBJ2-2; clone_size: NA; cdr3_aa: CASSQVLSGEVSTGELFF; cdr3_nt: TGCGCCAGCAGCCAAGTACTTTCGGGAGAAGTATCCACCGGGGAGCTGTTTTTT
d_call: NA; v_call: TRBV7-9; j_call: TRBJ1-6; clone_size: NA; cdr3_aa: CASSAEGSNSPLHF; cdr3_nt: TGTGCCAGCAGCGCAGAGGGCTCGAATTCACCCCTCCACTTT
d_call: TRBD2; v_call: TRBV2; j_call: TRBJ2-7; clone_size: NA; cdr3_aa: CASSPGLALTYEQYF; cdr3_nt: TGTGCCAGCAGTCCCGGACTAGCGTTAACCTACGAGCAGTACTTC
d_call: NA; v_call: TRBV7-2; j_call: TRBJ1-6; clone_size: NA; cdr3_aa: CASSGQKDYNSPLHF; cdr3_nt: TGTGCCAGCAGTGGACAGAAGGACTATAATTCACCCCTCCACTTT
d_call: TRBD1; v_call: TRBV29-1; j_call: TRBJ2-7; clone_size: NA; cdr3_aa: CSVETGTGGYEQYF; cdr3_nt: TGCAGCGTTGAAACCGGGACAGGGGGCTACGAGCAGTACTTC
d_call: NA; v_call: TRBV7-9; j_call: TRBJ2-1; clone_size: NA; cdr3_aa: CASSLALVEQFF; cdr3_nt: TGTGCCAGCAGCTTAGCACTCGTCGAGCAGTTCTTC
d_call: TRBD2; v_call: TRBV10-3; j_call: TRBJ2-6; clone_size: NA; cdr3_aa: CAISTTSGNSGANVLTF; cdr3_nt: TGTGCCATCAGCACCACTAGCGGGAACTCTGGGGCCAACGTCCTGACTTTC